This T cell receptor beta chain was observed in a study of blood T cell repertoires in COVID-19. Across the whole study: Collection of acute and convalescent COVID-19 samples took place in the United States, Italy and Spain.

Data came from immunoSEQ multiplex PCR; TCRdb stores just in-frame clones and leaves some out. The repertoire includes 300,000 or so clones, about 85% of them detected once, and around 5.9% sits in the top ten. Germline V gene sequence: CDR1 GTSNPN, CDR2 SVGIG (reference sequence). The CDR3 is 13 residues long. Losses at the gene ends were 3 bases for V and 8 bases for J; bases not matched to a gene: 4. The origin of this receptor is a woman in her 30s who had recovered from COVID-19. The chain carries TRBV30 and TRBJ1-5; 10 bases align to TRBD1. The sample taken for sequencing was PBMCs or T cells enriched from blood (not recorded which). The CDR3 DNA follows: TGTGCCTGGAGCCGGGACAGGGGTGAGCCCCAGCATTTT. Amino acids: CAWSRDRGEPQHF.